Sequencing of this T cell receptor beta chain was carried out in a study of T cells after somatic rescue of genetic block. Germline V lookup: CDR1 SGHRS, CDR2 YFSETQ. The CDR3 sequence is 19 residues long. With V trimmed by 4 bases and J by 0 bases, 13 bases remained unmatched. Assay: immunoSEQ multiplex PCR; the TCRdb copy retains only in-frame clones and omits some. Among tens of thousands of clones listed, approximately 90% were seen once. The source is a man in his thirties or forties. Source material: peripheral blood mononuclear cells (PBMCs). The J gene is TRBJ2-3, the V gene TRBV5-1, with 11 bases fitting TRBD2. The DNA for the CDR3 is TGCGCCAGCAGCAGTGGATGGCTAGCGGGGGGTACTAGCACAGATACGCAGTATTTT. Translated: CASSSGWLAGGTSTDTQYF.